One sample yielded the 26 T cell receptor beta chains listed below, sequenced in a study of vaccination and CD4 T cells after COVID-19. For these receptors, no antigen is known. Treatment: 10-day PBMC culture with coronavirus spike peptide pools or control peptides (ViraFEST assay). The Oncomine TCR Beta short-read assay sequenced DNA from cultured CD4+ T cells. MiXCR, run by TCRdb on the PCR reads, gives a single entry per CDR3 protein. There are under 20,000 distinct CDR3 sequences in the sample; roughly 51% occur only once, and about 34% lies in the top ten. Sequenced here: cultured CD4+ T cells from blood, sampled after SARS-CoV-2 vaccination. The receptors were gathered from a human donor with COVID-19.

The chain carries TRBV28 and TRBJ2-7; D might be TRBD1 or TRBD2, each matching 6 bases. CDR1 and CDR2 (germline): MDHEN, SYDVKM. This CDR3 contains 16 residues. Trimming pared 6 bases from V and 1 base from J, leaving 19 bases between. CDR3 amino acids: CASSHSRGVISYEQYF. In nucleotides, the CDR3 is TGTGCCAGCAGCCACTCGAGGGGGGTGATTTCCTACGAGCAGTACTTC.

CDR3 residues: CSAPRGGNTEAFF. CDR3 nucleotide sequence: TGCAGTGCCCCCCGGGGGGGAAACACTGAAGCTTTCTTT. The chain recombines TRBV20-1 with TRBJ1-1, with D possibly TRBD1 on 5 matching bases. Germline values: CDR1 DFQATT, CDR2 SNEGSKA (reference sequence). Trimming cost V 6 bases and J 2 bases, with 13 bases left between them. This CDR3 is built from 13 residues.

This clonotype was seen once. The J gene is TRBJ2-1, the V gene TRBV7-2, with TRBD2 matching over 9 bases. The CDR3 covers 15 residues. Germline lookup yields CDR1 SGHTA and CDR2 FQGNSA. J was trimmed by 4 bases and V by 6 bases; bases with no gene match: 7. The CDR3 DNA follows: TGTGCCAGCAGTGATAGCGGGGGAAATTACAATGAGCAGTTCTTC. Its translation: CASSDSGGNYNEQFF.

The V call is TRBV28, the J call TRBJ1-6; D ambiguous. The CDR3 runs 14 residues. Trimming pared 3 bases from V and 17 bases from J, leaving 20 bases between. Germline lookup yields CDR1 MDHEN and CDR2 SYDVKM. CDR3 coding DNA: TGTGCCAGCAGTTTCTCGCGGGTTGGAGAGGTTATCCACTTT. The encoded protein is CASSFSRVGEVIHF.

The J gene is TRBJ1-5, the V gene TRBV4-2, with D unclear. Trimming cost V 0 bases and J 1 base, with 4 bases left between them. Germline V gives CDR1 LGHNA, CDR2 YNFKEQ. This CDR3 has 14 amino acids. CDR3 protein: CASSQDLSNQPQHF. The CDR3 DNA sequence: TGTGCCAGCAGCCAAGATCTCAGCAATCAGCCCCAGCATTTT.

The chain combines TRBV6-1 with TRBJ1-1; 7 positions agree with TRBD1. J was trimmed by 1 base and V by 5 bases; bases with no gene match: 4. The CDR3 totals 14 residues. Looked up from germline, CDR1 is MNHNS and CDR2 is SASEGT. The CDR3 protein is CASSKGTANTEAFF. CDR3 coding DNA: TGTGCCAGCAGTAAAGGGACAGCGAACACTGAAGCTTTCTTT.

This clonotype was counted only a few times. J is TRBJ1-6 and V is TRBV7-2; 7 bases agree with TRBD1. The V and J ends lost 2 bases and 10 bases, in that order; junction bases with no gene match: 5. This CDR3 region has 14 residues. Germline-derived CDR1 and CDR2 are SGHTA and FQGNSA. The CDR3 spells CASSLLQGGSPLHF. As DNA, the CDR3 is TGTGCCAGCAGCTTATTGCAGGGGGGATCACCCCTCCACTTT.

V and J are TRBV11-3 and TRBJ1-6; D perhaps matches TRBD1 (6 bases). Germline V gene data show CDR1 as SGHNT and CDR2 as YENEEA. Trimming removed 1 base at V and 8 bases at J, with 9 bases between. This CDR3 is built from 14 residues. The CDR3 region has the DNA TGTGCCAGCAGCTTAGGGACAGAATATTCACCCCTCCACTTT. Protein: CASSLGTEYSPLHF.

This clonotype has just a few counts. The chain joins TRBV27 to TRBJ2-3; TRBD2 might be the D (7 bases). V gave up 1 base and J gave up 2 bases, with 16 bases separating them. Germline V gene lookup returns CDR1 MNHEY and CDR2 SMNVEV (reference sequence). CDR3 length: 17 residues. The CDR3 DNA reads TGTGCCAGCAGTTTATTTGGCGGGGGCGGTTACACAGATACGCAGTATTTT. Amino acid sequence: CASSLFGGGGYTDTQYF.

This clonotype has a handful of counts. The rearrangement uses TRBV6-1 and TRBJ2-2; TRBD2 aligns across 11 bases. Losses at the gene ends were 6 bases for V and 6 bases for J; bases not matched to a gene: 9. Looked up from germline, CDR1 is MNHNS and CDR2 is SASEGT. The CDR3 sequence is 16 residues long. CDR3 nucleotide sequence: TGTGCCAGCAGCCCTATTGAGACTAGCGGGGCCGGGGAGCTGTTTTTT. This encodes CASSPIETSGAGELFF.

The chain has TRBV7-2 and TRBJ1-3; D is ambiguous. Germline V CDR1 and CDR2: SGHTA, FQGNSA. Trimming stripped 5 bases from V and 3 bases from J, with 14 bases between. CDR3 size: 15 residues. CDR3 amino acids: CASSLFGGIGNTIYF. CDR3 bases: TGTGCCAGCAGCCTCTTCGGCGGAATTGGAAACACCATATATTTT.

This chain joins TRBV14 and TRBJ1-6, with TRBD1 matching 8 bases. V was clipped by 4 bases and J by 10 bases; unmatched bases: 9. CDR1 is SGHDN, CDR2 FVKESK, per germline. This CDR3 is 15 amino acids long. The CDR3 is CASSLGQGIQSPLHF. The CDR3 DNA sequence: TGTGCCAGCAGCCTCGGACAGGGAATACAGTCACCCCTCCACTTT. Combining the CDR3 with reference TRBV14 and TRBJ1-6 gives the whole variable domain EAGVTQFPSHSVIEKGQTVTLRCDPISGHDNLYWYRRVMGKEIKFLLHFVKESKQDESGMPNNRFLAERTGGTYSTLKVQPAELEDSGVYFCASSLGQGIQSPLHFGNGTRLTVT.

The rearrangement links TRBV7-9 to TRBJ2-5; D ambiguous. Germline CDR1 is SEHNR and CDR2 is FQNEAQ (reference sequence). Between the trimmed V and J ends, which lost 5 bases and 5 bases, there was a span of 9 bases. The CDR3 runs 12 residues. CDR3 nucleotide sequence: TGTGCCAGCAGCACCCGCATGGAGACCCAGTACTTC. Translated, it gives CASSTRMETQYF.

The chain couples TRBV7-3 to TRBJ2-4, with 9 nucleotides matching TRBD1. CDR3 size: 15 residues. V was clipped by 5 bases and J by 6 bases; unmatched bases: 8. Germline V gene sequence: CDR1 SGHTA, CDR2 FQGTGA. The CDR3 DNA reads TGTGCCAGCAGCCCGAGGACAGGGGTGGGAAACATTCAGTACTTC. Translation: CASSPRTGVGNIQYF.

This clonotype is a singleton in its sample. J is TRBJ2-7 and V is TRBV6-2 or TRBV6-3; no clear D gene. The V end was cut by 2 bases, the J end by 3 bases, with 8 bases between. The germline V gene encodes CDR1 MNHEY and CDR2 SVGEGT. The CDR3 is made up of 13 amino acids. This CDR3 reads CASSYGDGYEQYF. In DNA, the CDR3 is TGTGCCAGCAGTTACGGCGACGGCTACGAGCAGTACTTC.

This clonotype was seen a single time. This sequence joins TRBV20-1 and TRBJ2-1; weak D call: TRBD2 (5 bases). The V end lost 5 bases, the J end lost 3 bases, and 17 bases lay between the germline ends. CDR3 size: 15 residues. Germline CDR1 and CDR2: DFQATT and SNEGSKA (reference sequence). The CDR3 here is CSASKFGVHYNEQFF. CDR3 nucleotide sequence: TGCAGTGCTTCTAAATTCGGGGTTCACTACAATGAGCAGTTCTTC.

This clonotype was observed a handful of times. This chain links TRBV27 with TRBJ1-2; D is unclear. Trimming left V 1 base short and J 2 bases short, with 11 bases between. This CDR3 spans 15 amino acids. CDR1 is MNHEY and CDR2 is SMNVEV in the germline V gene (reference sequence). The CDR3 nucleotides are TGTGCCAGCAGTTTATTAAGCGGAGGAAACTATGGCTACACCTTC. As protein: CASSLLSGGNYGYTF.

This clonotype was recorded a few times. The V gene is TRBV7-8, the J gene TRBJ1-2, with TRBD1 identical over 7 bases. Germline loops: CDR1 SGHVS, CDR2 FQNEAQ. The CDR3 runs to 14 residues. The V gene end was trimmed by 4 bases and the J gene end by 14 bases; junction bases not matched to a gene: 16. The CDR3 DNA is TGTGCCAGCAGCTCGCACAGGGGAAGTGGCGGTTGGACCTTC. Translated, it gives CASSSHRGSGGWTF.

This clonotype appeared a few times. This rearrangement joins TRBV7-6 to TRBJ1-6; tentatively, D is TRBD1 (6 bases). From germline, CDR1 is SGHVS and CDR2 FNYEAQ. The CDR3 runs 17 residues. The ends were cut back, 3 bases at V and 6 bases at J, with 18 bases in the middle. The CDR3 nucleotides are TGTGCCAGCAGCTTGAGGACAGTCAAAACCGTTAATTCACCCCTCCACTTT. This encodes CASSLRTVKTVNSPLHF. Using reference TRBV7-6 and TRBJ1-6 for the parts outside the CDR3, the full variable domain is GAGVSQSPRYKVTKRGQDVALRCDPISGHVSLYWYRQALGQGPEFLTYFNYEAQQDKSGLPNDRFSAERPEGSISTLTIQRTEQRDSAMYRCASSLRTVKTVNSPLHFGNGTRLTVT.

This clonotype came up a few times. The J gene is TRBJ1-6, the V gene TRBV27; 8 positions match TRBD1. The CDR3 is 16 amino acids. Trimming at V came to 5 bases and at J to 6 bases, leaving 9 bases not matched to a gene. Germline V gene data show CDR1 as MNHEY and CDR2 as SMNVEV (reference sequence). The CDR3 here is CASSLPQTGGNSPLHF. The CDR3, as DNA: TGTGCCAGCAGTCTACCTCAAACAGGGGGTAATTCACCCCTCCACTTT.

This clonotype was seen just once. The DNA of the CDR3 is TGTGCCAGCAGTGAATATACAGGCTTCGGGGTTGAGCCCCAGCATTTT. It yields the protein CASSEYTGFGVEPQHF. The chain recombines TRBV25-1 with TRBJ1-5, with D possibly being TRBD1 (5 bases). The CDR3 contains 16 residues. The germline CDR1 and CDR2 sequences are MGHDK and SYGVNS. V was pared by 0 bases and J by 8 bases, with 17 bases between.

This clonotype has only a few counts. The chain couples TRBV20-1 to TRBJ2-5; D may correspond to TRBD1 or TRBD2 (5 bases each). V shed 0 bases and J shed 2 bases, with 13 bases lying between them. The CDR3 has 15 amino acids. The germline V gene has CDR1 DFQATT and CDR2 SNEGSKA (reference sequence). The CDR3: CSARDTRGGQETQYF. CDR3 in DNA: TGCAGTGCTAGAGATACGAGGGGCGGTCAAGAGACCCAGTACTTC.

The chain uses TRBV19 and TRBJ1-5; D is perhaps TRBD1 (5 bases). Per the germline V gene, CDR1 is LNHDA and CDR2 is SQIVND (reference sequence). The CDR3 extends over 15 amino acids. The V and J ends lost 4 bases and 3 bases respectively, with 13 bases between them. The CDR3 DNA reads TGTGCCAGTAGTACCGGGGCCTTGGACAATCAGCCCCAGCATTTT. It is translated as CASSTGALDNQPQHF. The full variable domain, completed using reference TRBV19 and TRBJ1-5, is DGGITQSPKYLFRKEGQNVTLSCEQNLNHDAMYWYRQDPGQGLRLIYYSQIVNDFQKGDIAEGYSVSREKKESFPLTVTSAQKNPTAFYLCASSTGALDNQPQHFGDGTRLSIL.

CDR3 in DNA: TGTGCCAGCAGCGAACGACTAGCGGGGGACCGTACTAAGTACTTC. This encodes CASSERLAGDRTKYF. The chain has TRBV7-2 and TRBJ2-7; 12 nucleotides agree with TRBD2. CDR1 and CDR2 from the germline V gene are SGHTA and FQGNSA. J was trimmed by 11 bases and V by 5 bases; bases with no gene match: 13. The CDR3 has 15 residues.

CDR3 in DNA: TGTGCCAGTAACTCCGGGACGGAGAATCAGCCCCAGCATTTT. Translation gives CASNSGTENQPQHF. The rearrangement joins TRBV19 to TRBJ1-5; a possible D gene is TRBD1 (5 bases). Germline V CDR1 and CDR2: LNHDA, SQIVND (reference sequence). The V gene lost 7 bases and the J gene lost 4 bases, with 14 bases spanning the gap. The CDR3 has 14 amino acids. The full variable domain, completed using reference TRBV19 and TRBJ1-5, is DGGITQSPKYLFRKEGQNVTLSCEQNLNHDAMYWYRQDPGQGLRLIYYSQIVNDFQKGDIAEGYSVSREKKESFPLTVTSAQKNPTAFYLCASNSGTENQPQHFGDGTRLSIL.

The rearrangement joins TRBV20-1 to TRBJ1-4; the match to TRBD1 covers 10 bases. V trimming: 4 bases; J trimming: 5 bases; junction bases outside the gene matches: 7. Germline V CDR1 and CDR2: DFQATT, SNEGSKA (reference sequence). This CDR3 has 15 residues. The CDR3 reads CSATTPGQGNEKLFF. As DNA, the CDR3 is TGCAGTGCTACAACACCGGGACAGGGGAATGAAAAACTGTTTTTT.